The 20 T cell receptor beta chains below come from one sample, sequenced in a study of blood T cell repertoires in COVID-19. TCRdb's copy holds only in-frame clones and misses some; the assay was immunoSEQ multiplex PCR. The sample has some 270,000 clones, 85% to 90% seen once; the top ten hold 2.1%. Sequencing used peripheral blood. These receptors were collected from a woman aged 60-75 years with COVID-19, enrolled during active disease.

The chain employs TRBV7-9 and TRBJ1-2; D gene ambiguous. This CDR3 has 17 residues. The V and J ends lost 2 bases and 0 bases respectively, with 16 bases between them. Per germline, CDR1 SEHNR and CDR2 FQNEAQ (reference sequence). CDR3 in amino acids: CASSLNFAIGTNYGYTF. CDR3 nucleotides: TGTGCCAGCAGCTTAAACTTCGCTATCGGGACTAACTATGGCTACACCTTC.

This clone was seen only once. The chain recombines TRBV6-5 with TRBJ1-1, with TRBD1 matching 8 bases. After removal of 8 bases from V and 4 bases from J, the junction contained 6 bases not matched to a gene. The CDR3 spans 13 residues. Germline lookup yields CDR1 MNHEY and CDR2 SVGAGI. The CDR3 sequence: CASGGQGGTEAFF. DNA for the CDR3: TGTGCCAGCGGCGGACAGGGTGGCACTGAAGCTTTCTTT.

Concerning this clone: Compared with germline, one end of the junction differs, possibly owing to a read error. The rearrangement links TRBV10-3 to TRBJ1-6, with D uncertain. The CDR3 loop spans 13 amino acids. Germline V gene data show CDR1 as ENHRY and CDR2 as SYGVKD. The CDR3 here is CALRAGVGSPLHF. Written as DNA, the CDR3 is TGTGCCCTCAGAGCCGGGGTCGGATCACCCCTCCACTTT.

DNA for the CDR3: TGTGCCTGGAGCAATAACTTGGACTATGGCTACACCTTC. It translates to CAWSNNLDYGYTF. V and J are TRBV30 and TRBJ1-2; D not certain. Trimming left V 3 bases short and J 3 bases short, with 11 bases between. Looked up from germline, CDR1 is GTSNPN and CDR2 is SVGIG (reference sequence). There are 13 residues in the CDR3.

J is TRBJ1-1 and V is TRBV3-1 (or the pseudogene TRBV3-2); D unclear. The CDR3 is 13 residues long. Trimming left V 5 bases short and J 1 base short, with 8 bases between. Germline-derived CDR1 and CDR2 are LGHDT and YNNKEL (reference sequence). Here the CDR3 DNA reads TGTGCCAGCAGCAACGGAGGGAACACTGAAGCTTTCTTT. It specifies CASSNGGNTEAFF.

V usage is TRBV7-8 and J usage is TRBJ1-1; D is possibly TRBD1 (5 bases). Trimming shortened V by 0 bases and J by 1 base, and 12 bases separated the two germline ends. The CDR3 is 16 amino acids. Germline V CDR1 and CDR2: SGHVS, FQNEAQ. Written as DNA, the CDR3 is TGTGCCAGCAGCTTAGCTACAGGCCCCTGGAACACTGAAGCTTTCTTT. This translates into CASSLATGPWNTEAFF.

The chain links TRBV7-9 to TRBJ2-3; TRBD2 matches 9 bases. This CDR3 is 16 amino acids long. Germline V lookup: CDR1 SEHNR, CDR2 FQNEAQ (reference sequence). V trimming: 4 bases; J trimming: 2 bases; junction bases outside the gene matches: 7. CDR3 sequence (DNA): TGTGCCAGCAGCTGGCCTTTAGCGGGGGTCACAGATACGCAGTATTTT. The encoded protein is CASSWPLAGVTDTQYF.

The genes are TRBV27 and TRBJ1-5, with TRBD1 identical over 10 bases. The CDR3 consists of 19 residues. J was trimmed by 2 bases and V by 0 bases; bases with no gene match: 10. Germline V CDR1 and CDR2: MNHEY, SMNVEV (reference sequence). The CDR3 reads CASSLSYGTGADGNQPQHF. The CDR3 nucleotides read TGTGCCAGCAGTTTATCGTACGGGACAGGGGCCGATGGCAATCAGCCCCAGCATTTT.

The chain employs TRBV18 and TRBJ2-5; 15 bases line up with TRBD2. The V gene's germline CDR1 is KGHSH and CDR2 LQKENI. The V gene end was trimmed by 3 bases and the J gene end by 5 bases; junction bases not matched to a gene: 4. CDR3 size: 16 residues. The CDR3 here is CASSPGLAGGRETQYF. As DNA, the CDR3 is TGTGCCAGCTCACCGGGACTAGCGGGGGGACGGGAGACCCAGTACTTC. The complete variable domain, with remaining parts taken from reference TRBV18 and TRBJ2-5, reads NAGVMQNPRHLVRRRGQEARLRCSPMKGHSHVYWYRQLPEEGLKFMVYLQKENIIDESGMPKERFSAEFPKEGPSILRIQQVVRGDSAAYFCASSPGLAGGRETQYFGPGTRLLVL.

This clone was found a few times. This chain uses TRBV9 with TRBJ1-2; the match to TRBD1 covers 9 bases. The CDR3 contains 14 residues. Germline CDR1 reads SGDLS; CDR2 reads YYNGEE. V shed 0 bases and J 3 bases; nucleotides not matched to a gene: 0. CDR3 residues: CASSVDRGHYGYTF. The DNA of the CDR3 is TGTGCCAGCAGCGTAGACAGGGGGCACTATGGCTACACCTTC. Drawing the rest from reference TRBV9 and TRBJ1-2, the complete variable domain is DSGVTQTPKHLITATGQRVTLRCSPRSGDLSVYWYQQSLDQGLQFLIQYYNGEERAKGNILERFSAQQFPDLHSELNLSSLELGDSALYFCASSVDRGHYGYTFGSGTRLTVV.

This chain joins TRBV30 and TRBJ1-4, with D possibly TRBD1 on 6 matching bases. The CDR3 has 12 amino acids. The germline gives CDR1 GTSNPN, CDR2 SVGIG (reference sequence). This chain's CDR3 is CALSRGGEKLFF. For the CDR3, the DNA is TGTGCTCTTTCCAGGGGCGGCGAAAAACTGTTTTTT. The whole variable domain, remainder taken from reference TRBV30 and TRBJ1-4, is SQTIHQWPATLVQPVGSPLSLECTVEGTSNPNLYWYRQAAGRGLQLLFYSVGIGQISSEVPQNLSASRPQDRQFILSSKKLLLSDSGFYLCALSRGGEKLFFGSGTQLSVL.

DNA for the CDR3: TGTGCCAGCACCATGTGGACAGGGTCTTCCAATGAGCAGTTCTTC. Protein: CASTMWTGSSNEQFF. The rearrangement joins TRBV11-2 to TRBJ2-1, with 8 positions matching TRBD1. Germline-derived CDR1 and CDR2 are SGHAT and FQNNGV. After removal of 7 bases from V and 6 bases from J, the junction contained 11 bases not matched to a gene. There are 15 residues in the CDR3.

The chain combines TRBV7-2 with TRBJ1-5, with D maybe TRBD1 (6 bases). The V end lost 4 bases, the J end lost 0 bases, and 10 bases lay between the germline ends. The CDR3 length is 15 residues. The V gene's germline CDR1 is SGHTA and CDR2 FQGNSA. As DNA, the CDR3 is TGTGCCAGCAGCTCCGGACAGCATAGCAATCAGCCCCAGCATTTT. Its protein is CASSSGQHSNQPQHF.

The rearrangement links TRBV7-6 to TRBJ1-1; TRBD1 agrees at 11 bases. The CDR3 covers 16 residues. The J segment lost 3 bases and the V segment lost 5 bases, leaving 8 bases of the junction unmatched. Germline V gene sequence: CDR1 SGHVS, CDR2 FNYEAQ. In DNA, the CDR3 is TGTGCCAGCAGCCCGGCGGGGGACAGGGGGTACACTGAAGCTTTCTTT. As protein: CASSPAGDRGYTEAFF.

The chain joins TRBV5-4 to TRBJ2-1; 8 bases agree with TRBD1. V was clipped by 2 bases and J by 8 bases; unmatched bases: 3. This CDR3 is 13 amino acids long. CDR1 and CDR2 (germline): SGHNT, YYREEE (reference sequence). CDR3 residues: CASSFPGGDEQFF. In DNA, the CDR3 is TGTGCCAGCAGCTTCCCAGGGGGCGATGAGCAGTTCTTC.

In its sample, this clone was seen a few times. An end of the junction does not agree with germline; a read error may underlie this. The rearrangement uses TRBV6-1 and TRBJ1-2; D not resolved. Germline CDR1 is MNHNS and CDR2 is SASEGT. This CDR3 region has 14 residues. For the CDR3, the DNA is TGTGCCAGCAGAGAAGCGACGGGTAACTATGGCTACACCTTC. Translating gives CASREATGNYGYTF.

The J gene is TRBJ1-2, the V gene TRBV6-5; TRBD1 is a possible D gene (5 bases). Germline CDR1 reads MNHEY; CDR2 reads SVGAGI. The CDR3 is 12 residues long. The V and J ends lost 6 bases and 7 bases respectively, with 12 bases between them. The CDR3 region is CASRDEDSGYTF. For the CDR3, the DNA is TGTGCCAGCAGGGATGAAGACAGTGGCTACACCTTC.

The rearrangement uses TRBV5-3 and TRBJ1-2; TRBD1 is a possible D gene (5 bases). TRBV5-3 is known as an ORF, though its function is uncertain. CDR3 length: 16 amino acids. V was cut by 4 bases and J by 2 bases, with 18 bases left in between. CDR3 sequence reads: CARSRERGPENYGYTF. The CDR3 region has the DNA TGTGCCAGAAGCCGTGAAAGGGGCCCCGAAAACTATGGCTACACCTTC.

The V gene is TRBV30, the J gene TRBJ1-5; no reliable D call. The V gene's germline CDR1 is GTSNPN and CDR2 SVGIG (reference sequence). V lost 0 bases and J 2 bases, leaving 11 bases between the germline ends. The CDR3 covers 15 residues. CDR3 sequence: CAWSVGGAGNQPQHF. CDR3 bases: TGTGCCTGGAGTGTGGGAGGCGCGGGCAATCAGCCCCAGCATTTT.

This clone appeared a single time. The chain carries TRBV30 and TRBJ1-6; TRBD1 matches at 8 bases. CDR3 size: 17 residues. CDR1 GTSNPN and CDR2 SVGIG come from the germline V gene (reference sequence). The J segment lost 5 bases and the V segment lost 4 bases, leaving 13 bases of the junction unmatched. In nucleotides, the CDR3 is TGTGCCTGGACAGGGGGCGCCTTAGGTCATAATAATTCACCCCTCCACTTT. It codes for CAWTGGALGHNNSPLHF.